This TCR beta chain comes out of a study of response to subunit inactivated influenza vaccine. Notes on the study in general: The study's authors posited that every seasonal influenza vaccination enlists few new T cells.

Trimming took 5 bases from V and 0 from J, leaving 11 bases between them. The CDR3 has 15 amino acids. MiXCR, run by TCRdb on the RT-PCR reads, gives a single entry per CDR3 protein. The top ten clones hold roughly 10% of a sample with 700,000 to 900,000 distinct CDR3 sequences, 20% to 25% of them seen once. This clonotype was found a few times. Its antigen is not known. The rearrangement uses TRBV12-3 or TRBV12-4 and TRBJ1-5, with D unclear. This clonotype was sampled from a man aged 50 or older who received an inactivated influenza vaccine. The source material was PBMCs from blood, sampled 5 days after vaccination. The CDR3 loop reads CASSNSRYSNQPQHF. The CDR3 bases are TGTGCCAGCAGTAACAGCCGGTATAGCAATCAGCCCCAGCATTTT.